Given below is one T cell receptor beta chain in context. The antigen is unknown. This sample stems from a study of shared clonotypes between healthy human individuals. Study findings and constraints: The sole specimen, blood, was sampled, and tissue repertoires likely differ. Non-shared clonotypes had lower generation probabilities than those shared by all four donors.

Measured with immunoSEQ multiplex PCR; TCRdb has only the in-frame clones, and not every one. The sample includes 2 million to 2.5 million clones, roughly 96% of them seen just once. Caucasian adults living in Nashville, Tennessee, provided all samples. Sequencing was performed on naive CD4+ T cells sorted from blood. Subset here: CD45RA+ positively selected. The sequence was collected from a man aged 18 to 29 in good health.

The CDR3: CASSGKPGQPPNYGYTF. CDR3 nucleotides: TGCGCCAGCAGCGGAAAACCGGGACAGCCTCCCAACTATGGCTACACCTTC. The chain links TRBV5-1 to TRBJ1-2; 7 bases are a match to TRBD1. The germline gives CDR1 SGHRS, CDR2 YFSETQ. J lost 2 bases, V lost 4 bases, and 14 bases had no gene match. The CDR3 runs to 17 residues.